The entry below gives a single T cell receptor (beta chain) sequence along with its context. Its specificity is unknown. The donors were healthy bone marrow donors. PCR was performed using 60 Vbeta and 13 Jbeta primers. Sequenced by immunoSEQ multiplex PCR; TCRdb stores in-frame clones only, minus some. The data show 150,000 or so clones, approximately 81% seen once. These data originate in a study of cytomegalovirus exposure and HLA in healthy donors. Study observations and caveats: By HLA locus, TCR association rates varied in a later analysis, with DRB1 showing the most and HLA-C the fewest. Most observed TCR sequences were rare, whereas some public TCRs were detected in many donors. Within the data, a cluster of highly shared sequence variants was likely a sequencing artifact.

Trimming pared 5 bases from V and 4 bases from J, leaving 8 bases between. Germline CDR1 SEHNR, CDR2 FQNEAQ (reference sequence). The CDR3 has 12 amino acids. This chain uses TRBV7-9 with TRBJ1-2; D gene unclear. This receptor was taken from a man aged 18 to 30 in good health and CMV-seronegative. The source material was PBMCs. CDR3 residues: CASSPGLYGYTF. CDR3 DNA: TGTGCCAGCAGCCCGGGTCTCTATGGCTACACCTTC.